The rows below give T cell receptor beta chains drawn from one sample of a study of beta chain features in type 1 diabetes. Data came from immunoSEQ multiplex PCR; TCRdb stores just in-frame clones and leaves some out. The sample has some 150,000 clones, roughly 11% seen once. Source material: central memory CD4+ T cells from blood. The source is a man aged 18-30 years in good health. Each CDR3 is given without its conserved first and last residue.

len: 13
v_gene: TRBV28
j_gene: TRBJ1-5
CDR3aa: ASTQPRQGPQPQH

len: 12
v_gene: TRBV7-2
j_gene: TRBJ2-7
CDR3aa: ASSLVLTGIEQY

len: 13
v_gene: TRBV28
j_gene: TRBJ1-2
CDR3aa: ASSDSGQGTYGYT

len: 13
v_gene: TRBV11-2
j_gene: TRBJ1-5
CDR3aa: ASSNSGNRDQPQH

len: 12
v_gene: TRBV7-2
j_gene: TRBJ2-7
CDR3aa: ASRRQHNSYEQY

len: 15
v_gene: TRBV19
j_gene: TRBJ2-5
CDR3aa: ASSRYGLAGSQETQY

len: 14
v_gene: TRBV4-2
j_gene: TRBJ2-7
CDR3aa: ASSQDPGQGSNEQY

len: 12
v_gene: TRBV7-2
j_gene: -
CDR3aa: ASSPDRTAYEQY

len: 13
v_gene: TRBV6-5
j_gene: TRBJ1-5
CDR3aa: ASSYAGDLNQPQH

len: 13
v_gene: TRBV6-5
j_gene: TRBJ2-5
CDR3aa: ASSYSGTNQETQY

len: 12
v_gene: TRBV7-2
j_gene: TRBJ2-2
CDR3aa: ASSISENTGELF

len: 13
v_gene: TRBV27
j_gene: TRBJ2-1
CDR3aa: ASRDGTGERNEQF

len: 12
v_gene: TRBV6-5
j_gene: TRBJ2-5
CDR3aa: ASSSVAGVKTQY

len: 10
v_gene: TRBV5-6
j_gene: TRBJ2-1
CDR3aa: ASNHGGNEQF

len: 14
v_gene: TRBV2
j_gene: TRBJ1-6
CDR3aa: ASSKETGNLNSPLH

len: 12
v_gene: TRBV5-6
j_gene: TRBJ2-1
CDR3aa: ASSEAGGPNEQF

len: 11
v_gene: TRBV14
j_gene: TRBJ1-1
CDR3aa: ASSQYKFTEAF

len: 13
v_gene: TRBV5-4
j_gene: TRBJ2-5
CDR3aa: ASSFASGVQETQY

len: 12
v_gene: TRBV25-1
j_gene: TRBJ1-2
CDR3aa: ASRETGGDTGYT

len: 12
v_gene: TRBV27
j_gene: TRBJ2-3
CDR3aa: ASTLGGSTDTQY

len: 13
v_gene: TRBV7-9
j_gene: TRBJ2-7
CDR3aa: ASSLALAGVGEQY

len: 8
v_gene: TRBV7-8
j_gene: TRBJ2-1
CDR3aa: ASSRNEQF

len: 11
v_gene: TRBV29-1
j_gene: TRBJ2-3
CDR3aa: SAGLAGGSTQY

len: 11
v_gene: TRBV28
j_gene: -
CDR3aa: ASSLDKTYEQY

len: 11
v_gene: TRBV30
j_gene: TRBJ1-1
CDR3aa: ARREGRNTEAF

len: 14
v_gene: TRBV28
j_gene: TRBJ1-5
CDR3aa: ASSARTGQNNQPQH

len: 12
v_gene: TRBV4-3
j_gene: TRBJ2-7
CDR3aa: ASSRAGQGYEQY